The present T cell receptor (beta chain) was sequenced within a study of spatial heterogeneity in lung cancer. Study-wide findings and caveats: The study found that ubiquitous and regional expanded TCR counts tracked ubiquitous and regional nonsynonymous mutations, respectively. Within tumors, counts of expanded alpha and beta TCRs tracked tumor mutation counts.

The CDR3 runs to 15 residues. Trimming left V 3 bases short and J 1 base short, with 13 bases between. The germline gives CDR1 SGHRS, CDR2 YFSETQ. There are many counts of this clonotype. Its antigen is undetermined. The study tagged each TCR cDNA molecule with a unique molecular identifier. TCRdb re-called the 5' RACE reads with MiXCR, one entry per CDR3 protein. The sample includes 8,000 to 10,000 distinct CDR3 sequences, roughly an eighth of them seen just once. Described time point: sample taken at primary tumor resection. No cells were sorted before sequencing. The whole RNA sequenced was extracted from tumor, nontumor lung or frozen PBMC.

This receptor was obtained from a male donor with early-stage non-small cell lung cancer. Material: lung tumor tissue, obtained at surgery. J is TRBJ1-2 and V is TRBV5-1; D is undetermined. The CDR3 reads CASSSWYGVNYGYTF. The CDR3, as DNA: TGCGCCAGCAGCTCTTGGTATGGGGTTAACTATGGCTACACCTTC.